These 20 T cell receptor beta chains were sequenced from one sample in a study of blood T cells in healthy people across ages. Sample-barcoded 5' priming and a J-beta primer mix drove a second PCR of about 6 to 12 cycles. MiXCR, applied by TCRdb to the 5' RACE reads, yields one record per CDR3 protein. The sample holds 1.5 million to 2 million distinct CDR3 sequences; roughly 30% are singletons and the top ten take roughly 12%. The sample was blood. Receptors were obtained from a woman aged 30 to 39 in good health.

The V gene is TRBV19, the J gene TRBJ2-1, with 7 bases that match TRBD1. With V trimmed by 6 bases and J by 5 bases, 7 bases remained unmatched. Germline V CDR1 and CDR2: LNHDA, SQIVND (reference sequence). This CDR3 has 14 amino acids. The CDR3 nucleotides are TGTGCCAGTAGCAGACAGGGACGAAACAATGAGCAGTTCTTC. Protein: CASSRQGRNNEQFF. Drawing the rest from reference TRBV19 and TRBJ2-1, the complete variable domain is DGGITQSPKYLFRKEGQNVTLSCEQNLNHDAMYWYRQDPGQGLRLIYYSQIVNDFQKGDIAEGYSVSREKKESFPLTVTSAQKNPTAFYLCASSRQGRNNEQFFGPGTRLTVL.

This clonotype occurred a few times. The chain has TRBV5-1 and TRBJ2-7, with D possibly being TRBD2 (6 bases). The germline V and J ends were trimmed by 4 bases and 3 bases, with 14 bases remaining between them. Germline CDR1 SGHRS, CDR2 YFSETQ. The CDR3 has 14 residues. DNA for the CDR3: TGCGCCAGCAGCCCTGGACTGGACTACTACGAGCAGTACTTC. Translation gives CASSPGLDYYEQYF.

This clonotype occurred a few times. The J gene is TRBJ2-3, the V gene TRBV19; 9 bases match TRBD2. V trimming: 3 bases; J trimming: 5 bases; junction bases outside the gene matches: 9. The length of the CDR3 is 16 residues. CDR1 and CDR2 (germline): LNHDA, SQIVND (reference sequence). Here the CDR3 DNA reads TGTGCCAGTAGTATCCCGGGACTAGCCAAGGAAGATACGCAGTATTTT. This sequence encodes CASSIPGLAKEDTQYF.

Comment on this clonotype: A much larger clone lies a single base off, so this may be a read error. The chain links TRBV4-2 to TRBJ2-1; tentatively, D is TRBD2 (6 bases). Germline V gene lookup returns CDR1 LGHNA and CDR2 YNFKEQ. The V and J ends lost 0 bases and 7 bases respectively, with 16 bases between them. The CDR3 has 16 residues. DNA for the CDR3: TGTGCCAGCAGCCAAGAGGGGCGTGTGGGGGGTAATGAGCAGTTCTTC. Protein: CASSQEGRVGGNEQFF.

This clonotype was seen a few times. The V and J genes are TRBV20-1 and TRBJ2-3; perhaps TRBD2 as D (7 bases). Germline V gene sequence: CDR1 DFQATT, CDR2 SNEGSKA (reference sequence). The CDR3 sequence is 11 residues long. Trimming took 7 bases from V and 6 from J, leaving 11 bases between them. In nucleotides, the CDR3 is TGCAGTGACGGGGGGCGGGATACGCAGTATTTT. Its translation: CSDGGRDTQYF.

The chain uses TRBV24-1 and TRBJ2-2; D not certain. The CDR3 runs 14 residues. Germline-derived CDR1 and CDR2 are KGHDR and SFDVKD. V was trimmed by 5 bases and J by 0 bases, leaving 6 bases between them. The chain's CDR3 is CATSGDANTGELFF. The CDR3, as DNA: TGTGCCACCAGTGGAGACGCGAACACCGGGGAGCTGTTTTTT.

CDR3 sequence: CASSPFRPDTQYF. CDR3 DNA: TGTGCCAGCAGCCCTTTTAGGCCGGATACGCAGTATTTT. This rearrangement joins TRBV11-1 to TRBJ2-3; D not resolved. Trimming stripped 5 bases from V and 6 bases from J, with 12 bases between. The CDR3 contains 13 residues. The V gene's germline CDR1 is SGHAT and CDR2 FQDESV (reference sequence).

The chain couples TRBV7-3 to TRBJ2-1; TRBD2 might be the D (6 bases). The better agreement between TRBJ2-7 and the DNA end casts doubt on the J call. The CDR3 totals 16 residues. Germline CDR1 SGHTA, CDR2 FQGTGA. The CDR3 nucleotides are TGTGCCAGCAGCTTATCCTCCGGGAGCTCCTACAATGAGCAGTACTTC. It yields the protein CASSLSSGSSYNEQYF.

The table lists this clonotype with a count of one. The V gene is TRBV7-9, the J gene TRBJ2-7; D is unresolved. CDR1 is SEHNR and CDR2 is FQNEAQ in the germline V gene (reference sequence). The CDR3 contains 15 residues. The ends were cut back, 5 bases at V and 0 bases at J, with 14 bases in the middle. The CDR3 sequence: CASSHDGLFSYEQYF. CDR3 sequence (DNA): TGTGCCAGCAGCCACGATGGCCTCTTCTCCTACGAGCAGTACTTC. Filled out from reference TRBV7-9 and TRBJ2-7, the complete variable domain reads DTGVSQNPRHKITKRGQNVTFRCDPISEHNRLYWYRQTLGQGPEFLTYFQNEAQLEKSRLLSDRFSAERPKGSFSTLEIQRTEQGDSAMYLCASSHDGLFSYEQYFGPGTRLTVT.

The chain joins TRBV21-1 to TRBJ2-5; the tabulated D call, TRBD2, remains unverified against the DNA. TRBV21-1 is given as a pseudogene. The CDR3 loop spans 17 amino acids. DNA for the CDR3: TGTGCCAGCAGCAATTATGAACGGGAGGGCAAACAAGAGGCCCAGTACTTC. Amino acids: CASSNYEREGKQEAQYF.

The DNA for the CDR3 is TGCGCCAGCAGCCACCTATACCGGGACAACCGACCGCTGAAAGCTTTCTTT. It specifies CASSHLYRDNRPLKAFF. V gene TRBV4-1 combines with J gene TRBJ1-1, with D possibly being TRBD1 (6 bases). V lost 3 bases and J lost 9, with 26 bases in between. In germline, CDR1 is MGHRA, CDR2 YSYEKL. The CDR3 runs to 17 residues.

This clonotype turned up a few times. This rearrangement joins TRBV20-1 to TRBJ2-2, with 7 positions matching TRBD2. Per germline, CDR1 DFQATT and CDR2 SNEGSKA (reference sequence). Unmatched junction bases numbered 5, after V lost 0 bases and J lost 1 base. The CDR3 sequence is 16 residues long. CDR3 region: CSARDLGGRNTGELFF. CDR3 nucleotides: TGCAGTGCTAGAGATCTCGGCGGGAGGAACACCGGGGAGCTGTTTTTT.

With regard to this clonotype: One junction end disagrees with the germline gene, perhaps due to a read error. The chain uses TRBV12-3 or TRBV12-4 and TRBJ2-1; 7 positions agree with TRBD2. The CDR3 extends over 14 amino acids. The CDR3 spells CASNTGLSYNKQFF. The CDR3, as DNA: TGTGCCAGCAACACGGGACTATCCTACAATAAGCAGTTCTTC.

The CDR3 spells CASSLVGIGSSYEQYF. CDR3 bases: TGTGCCAGCAGCTTAGTGGGCATAGGGAGCTCCTACGAGCAGTACTTC. This chain uses TRBV7-2 with TRBJ2-7, with a weak D call TRBD2 (5 bases). Trimming removed 1 base at V and 0 bases at J, with 13 bases between. Germline V gene lookup returns CDR1 SGHTA and CDR2 FQGNSA. This CDR3 is built from 16 residues.

This chain connects TRBV15 to TRBJ1-2; TRBD1 aligns across 7 bases. The CDR3 has 15 residues. Germline loops: CDR1 LNHNV, CDR2 YYDKDF (reference sequence). V was pared by 0 bases and J by 2 bases, with 3 bases of the junction left unmatched. The CDR3 reads CATSREQGLNYGYTF. The CDR3 bases are TGTGCCACCAGCAGAGAACAGGGGTTAAACTATGGCTACACCTTC. The entire variable domain, with the rest obtained from reference TRBV15 and TRBJ1-2, is as follows: DAMVIQNPRYQVTQFGKPVTLSCSQTLNHNVMYWYQQKSSQAPKLLFHYYDKDFNNEADTPDNFQSRRPNTSFCFLDIRSPGLGDTAMYLCATSREQGLNYGYTFGSGTRLTVV.

This clonotype was found many times. This rearrangement joins TRBV20-1 to TRBJ2-1; D is unclear. Germline V lookup: CDR1 DFQATT, CDR2 SNEGSKA (reference sequence). This CDR3 comprises 12 residues. The V end lost 5 bases, the J end lost 4 bases, and 9 bases lay between the germline ends. The CDR3 sequence: CSAGKGYNEQFF. The CDR3 DNA reads as TGCAGTGCTGGGAAGGGATACAATGAGCAGTTCTTC.

As for this clonotype: A clone one base away is much larger, so this may be a read error. In this CDR3 the conserved last residue, phenylalanine or tryptophan, is missing, so a read error is likely. The chain recombines TRBV5-1 with TRBJ2-7; a possible D gene is TRBD1 (6 bases). The CDR3 is 15 amino acids. The V end was cut by 3 bases, the J end by 7 bases, with 20 bases between. The germline V gene has CDR1 SGHRS and CDR2 YFSETQ. The CDR3 protein is CASSWKRDTTAEQYS. CDR3 nucleotide sequence: TGCGCCAGCAGCTGGAAACGGGACACGACCGCGGAGCAGTACTCC.

This rearrangement joins TRBV7-8 to TRBJ2-7; a weak D match, TRBD2 (5 bases). The V gene lost 5 bases and the J gene lost 1 base, with 18 bases spanning the gap. Germline V gene data show CDR1 as SGHVS and CDR2 as FQNEAQ. There are 16 residues in the CDR3. The CDR3 DNA sequence: TGTGCCAGCAGCCCTGGGCGGAGGTCAAGATCCTACGAGCAGTACTTC. Translated: CASSPGRRSRSYEQYF.

This clonotype has only a few counts. This chain links TRBV7-7 with TRBJ2-1; 8 nucleotides agree with TRBD2. There are 16 residues in the CDR3. Per germline, CDR1 SSHAT and CDR2 FNYEAQ (reference sequence). J gave up 7 bases and V 5 bases, and 13 bases lay outside the gene matches. The CDR3 DNA sequence: TGTGCCAGCAGCCCGTGGACTGCGGGAGGTTGGAATGAGCAGTTCTTC. Protein sequence: CASSPWTAGGWNEQFF.

This rearrangement joins TRBV12-3 or TRBV12-4 to TRBJ2-1, with no clear D. Between the trimmed V and J ends, which lost 8 bases and 9 bases, there was a span of 11 bases. The CDR3 is 11 amino acids. In DNA form, the CDR3 reads TGTGCCAGCCAAAAAGCGCGTGAGCAGTTCTTC. As protein: CASQKAREQFF.